The TCR beta chain described here comes from a study of T-cell reconstitution after alpha-beta-depleted transplantation in children. Study results and limitations: The study reportedly traced alpha-beta T cells about two months after transplant to several hundred expanded graft clones. Newly produced T cells mostly provided counts and TCRbeta diversity after one year, as hyperexpanded clones declined. In some patients, recipient T cells and intrathymic progenitors surviving conditioning explained high day-60 diversity.

Per germline, CDR1 KGHDR and CDR2 SFDVKD. Trimming left V 3 bases short and J 6 bases short, with 15 bases between. CDR3 length: 15 residues. The authors prepared the TCRbeta library with unique molecular identifiers. A single record per CDR3 protein comes from TCRdb applying MiXCR to the PCR reads. Of about a million distinct CDR3 sequences in the sample, roughly 29% are singletons; the top ten hold around 30%. Many counts were recorded for this clonotype. Its cognate antigen is unknown. The input for sequencing was PBMCs, mostly from graft donor cells, taken 360 days after TCRalphabeta/CD19-depleted stem cell transplant. The source is a boy younger than two who had a stem cell transplant for SCID, so the T cells may come from the graft donor. The rearrangement links TRBV24-1 to TRBJ2-3, with a possible D match to TRBD1 (5 bases). The CDR3 region is CATSDLRNAGDTQYF. DNA of the CDR3: TGTGCCACCAGTGATCTGAGGAATGCAGGGGATACGCAGTATTTT.